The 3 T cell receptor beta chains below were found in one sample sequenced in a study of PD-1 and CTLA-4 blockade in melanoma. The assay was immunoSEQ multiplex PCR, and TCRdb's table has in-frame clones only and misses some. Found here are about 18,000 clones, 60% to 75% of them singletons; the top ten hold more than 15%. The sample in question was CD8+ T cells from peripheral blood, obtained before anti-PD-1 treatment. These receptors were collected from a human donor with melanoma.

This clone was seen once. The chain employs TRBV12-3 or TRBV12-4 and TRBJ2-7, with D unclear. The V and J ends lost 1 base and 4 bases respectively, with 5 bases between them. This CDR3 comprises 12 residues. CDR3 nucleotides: TGTGCCAGCAGTTTAGTGGTTTACGAGCAGTACTTC. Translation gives CASSLVVYEQYF.

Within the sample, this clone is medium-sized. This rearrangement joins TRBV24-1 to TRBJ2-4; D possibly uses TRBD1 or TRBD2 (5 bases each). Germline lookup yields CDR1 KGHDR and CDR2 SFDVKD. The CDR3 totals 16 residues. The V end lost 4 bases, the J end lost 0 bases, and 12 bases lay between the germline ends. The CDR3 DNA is TGTGCCACCAGTGACTCCTCCGGGACAGCCAAAAACATTCAGTACTTC. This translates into CATSDSSGTAKNIQYF.

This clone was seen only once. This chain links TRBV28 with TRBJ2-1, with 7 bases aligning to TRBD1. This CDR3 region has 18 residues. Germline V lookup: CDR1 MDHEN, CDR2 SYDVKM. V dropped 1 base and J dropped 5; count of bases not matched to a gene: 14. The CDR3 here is CASSLYPLRDGQDNEQFF. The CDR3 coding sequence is TGTGCCAGCAGTTTATATCCGCTTCGGGACGGACAGGACAATGAGCAGTTCTTC.